A single sample gave rise to the 15 T cell receptor beta chains below, sequenced in a study of regulatory T cells in long-lasting Graves disease. Time point specified: persistent/refractory GD, antithyroid drugs over 5 years with positive TRAb. RNA from PBMCs was the source of the TCR library. CDR3 regions were amplified by Arm-PCR using iRepertoire HTBI primers to build TCR beta libraries. TCRdb fed the multiplex PCR reads into MiXCR, producing one record per CDR3 protein. The sample records 500,000 to 700,000 distinct CDR3 sequences, about 30% being singletons. This sample comprised peripheral blood mononuclear cells (PBMCs), obtained when the disease was refractory, from a patient treated with antithyroid drugs. These receptors all stem from a female donor with Graves disease.

This clonotype was counted a few times. The rearrangement uses TRBV29-1 and TRBJ2-5; D is unresolved. Trimming shortened V by 4 bases and J by 2 bases, and 14 bases separated the two germline ends. The length of the CDR3 is 14 residues. Per germline, CDR1 SQVTM and CDR2 ANQGSEA. The CDR3 sequence: CSVVPLILQETQYF. CDR3 nucleotide sequence: TGCAGCGTTGTACCCCTGATCCTTCAAGAGACCCAGTACTTC.

This clonotype was counted ten times or more. This rearrangement joins TRBV27 to TRBJ1-2, with 7 bases identical to TRBD1. The CDR3 sequence is 14 residues long. Per the germline V gene, CDR1 is MNHEY and CDR2 is SMNVEV (reference sequence). V shed 5 bases, J shed 10 bases, and the junction held 13 bases outside the gene matches. The DNA of the CDR3 is TGTGCCAGCAGTCAGACCCTTGGACAGGAAGACTACACCTTC. It yields the protein CASSQTLGQEDYTF.

The J gene is TRBJ2-7, the V gene TRBV7-9; 9 bases are a match to TRBD1. Germline CDR1 is SEHNR and CDR2 is FQNEAQ (reference sequence). The CDR3 is made up of 14 amino acids. The V and J ends lost 4 bases and 5 bases, in that order; junction bases with no gene match: 6. The CDR3 protein is CASSSWTGEHEQYF. In DNA form, the CDR3 reads TGTGCCAGCAGCTCCTGGACAGGGGAGCACGAGCAGTACTTC.

This clonotype was counted once. The chain uses TRBV7-3 and TRBJ1-5; D gene uncertain. Trimming pared 6 bases from V and 0 bases from J, leaving 9 bases between. Germline V gene data show CDR1 as SGHTA and CDR2 as FQGTGA. The length of the CDR3 is 14 residues. CDR3 loop: CASRQTLSNQPQHF. The DNA for the CDR3 is TGTGCCAGCAGACAAACTCTTAGCAATCAGCCCCAGCATTTT.

This clonotype was seen a handful of times. The chain links TRBV7-9 to TRBJ2-2; 7 bases are a match to TRBD1. The germline V gene has CDR1 SEHNR and CDR2 FQNEAQ (reference sequence). The V gene end was trimmed by 5 bases and the J gene end by 4 bases; junction bases not matched to a gene: 7. The CDR3 spans 15 residues. CDR3 sequence (DNA): TGTGCCAGCAGCCCGACAGGGTCATCCACCGGGGAGCTGTTTTTT. This sequence encodes CASSPTGSSTGELFF.

The chain uses TRBV20-1 and TRBJ1-1; unclear D gene. The CDR3 covers 11 residues. V gave up 1 base and J gave up 11 bases, with 11 bases separating them. Looked up from germline, CDR1 is DFQATT and CDR2 is SNEGSKA (reference sequence). CDR3 sequence (DNA): TGCAGTGCTAGAGGCCCGGGCCCTGCTTTCTTT. Protein: CSARGPGPAFF.

Many counts were recorded for this clonotype. The chain couples TRBV20-1 to TRBJ1-1; D unclear. Trimming took off 0 bases at V and 0 bases at J, with 11 bases between the two ends. Germline-derived CDR1 and CDR2 are DFQATT and SNEGSKA (reference sequence). The CDR3 has 15 residues. For the CDR3, the DNA is TGCAGTGCTAGAGATCATCCGGCCCTGAACACTGAAGCTTTCTTT. Its protein is CSARDHPALNTEAFF.

The CDR3 loop is CASRLSQGEYGYTF. DNA of the CDR3: TGTGCCAGCAGACTCTCACAGGGGGAGTATGGCTACACCTTC. The V and J genes are TRBV6-1 and TRBJ1-2, with TRBD1 identical over 8 bases. The CDR3 is 14 amino acids. J was trimmed by 5 bases and V by 6 bases; bases with no gene match: 8. Germline V lookup: CDR1 MNHNS, CDR2 SASEGT.

This clonotype was seen just once. The V and J genes are TRBV25-1 and TRBJ2-1; 12 bases are a match to TRBD2. Germline CDR1 MGHDK, CDR2 SYGVNS. The CDR3 sequence is 15 residues long. Trimming at V came to 6 bases and at J to 6 bases, leaving 6 bases not matched to a gene. CDR3 amino acids: CASSSGLAGRNEQFF. The CDR3 region has the DNA TGTGCCAGCAGCTCCGGACTAGCGGGACGCAATGAGCAGTTCTTC.

The chain carries TRBV29-1 and TRBJ2-7; TRBD2 is a possible D gene (6 bases). V was trimmed by 2 bases and J by 2 bases, leaving 10 bases between them. The CDR3 extends over 13 amino acids. CDR1 is SQVTM and CDR2 is ANQGSEA in the germline V gene. This chain's CDR3 is CSVESGDAYEQYF. The CDR3 coding sequence is TGCAGCGTTGAATCGGGAGATGCCTACGAGCAGTACTTC.

The rearrangement joins TRBV15 to TRBJ2-7; possible D gene TRBD2, 5 bases. Germline CDR1 is LNHNV and CDR2 is YYDKDF (reference sequence). V was pared by 1 base and J by 5 bases, with 15 bases between. CDR3 size: 15 residues. This CDR3 is CATSRVAGAWNEQYF. The CDR3 nucleotides are TGTGCCACCAGCAGAGTTGCGGGCGCCTGGAACGAGCAGTACTTC. The full variable domain, rest sourced from reference TRBV15 and TRBJ2-7, is DAMVIQNPRYQVTQFGKPVTLSCSQTLNHNVMYWYQQKSSQAPKLLFHYYDKDFNNEADTPDNFQSRRPNTSFCFLDIRSPGLGDTAMYLCATSRVAGAWNEQYFGPGTRLTVT.

This chain uses TRBV5-1 with TRBJ2-2; 7 bases map to TRBD2. This CDR3 is built from 16 residues. Trimming removed 4 bases from V and 2 bases from J; junction bases left unmatched: 8. CDR1 and CDR2 (germline): SGHRS, YFSETQ. CDR3 sequence: CASSLPGGANTGELFF. CDR3 in DNA: TGCGCCAGCAGCCTACCGGGGGGAGCAAACACCGGGGAGCTGTTTTTT.

This clonotype has just one count. At one boundary the junction diverges from the germline segment, which might be a read error. This chain connects TRBV28 to TRBJ1-6; the match to TRBD1 covers 7 bases. The CDR3 sequence is 15 residues long. CDR1 is MDHEN, CDR2 SYDVKM, per germline. CDR3 in amino acids: CPSSTLTGYNSPLHF. DNA of the CDR3: TGTCCCAGCAGCACTTTGACAGGGTATAATTCACCCCTCCACTTT.

This rearrangement joins TRBV6-2 or TRBV6-3 to TRBJ1-1; unclear D gene. From germline, CDR1 is MNHEY and CDR2 SVGEGT. The CDR3 runs to 14 residues. The V gene lost 2 bases and the J gene lost 1 base, with 8 bases spanning the gap. The CDR3 nucleotides are TGTGCCAGCAGTTACGGTTCAGCGAACACTGAAGCTTTCTTT. Its translation: CASSYGSANTEAFF.

CDR3 sequence reads: CASSSYRGRDTEAFF. The CDR3, as DNA: TGTGCCAGCAGTTCGTACAGGGGGCGAGACACTGAAGCTTTCTTT. The rearrangement joins TRBV27 to TRBJ1-1; 9 positions match TRBD1. The CDR3 loop spans 15 amino acids. J was trimmed by 3 bases and V by 4 bases; bases with no gene match: 6. Germline V lookup: CDR1 MNHEY, CDR2 SMNVEV (reference sequence).